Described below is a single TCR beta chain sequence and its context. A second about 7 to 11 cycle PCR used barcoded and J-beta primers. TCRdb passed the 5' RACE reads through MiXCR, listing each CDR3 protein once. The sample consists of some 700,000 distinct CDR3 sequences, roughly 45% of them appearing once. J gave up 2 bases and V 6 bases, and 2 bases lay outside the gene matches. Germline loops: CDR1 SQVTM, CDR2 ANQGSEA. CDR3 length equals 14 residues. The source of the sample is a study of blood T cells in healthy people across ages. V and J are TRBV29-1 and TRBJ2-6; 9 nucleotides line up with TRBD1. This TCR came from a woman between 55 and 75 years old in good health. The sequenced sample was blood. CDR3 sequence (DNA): TGCAGCGTGGACAGGGGCCCTGGGGCCAACGTCCTGACTTTC. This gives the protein CSVDRGPGANVLTF.